The present TCR beta chain was sequenced within a study of cytomegalovirus exposure and HLA in healthy donors. Study observations and caveats: A list of roughly 180 TCR beta chains associated with cytomegalovirus was given.

A note on this clone: Its antigen is still unknown.

CDR1 is SEHNR, CDR2 FQNEAQ, per germline (reference sequence). V shed 5 bases and J shed 3 bases, with 16 bases lying between them. There are 15 residues in the CDR3. PCR involved 60 Vbeta and 13 Jbeta primers. TCRdb's copy holds only in-frame clones and misses some; the assay was immunoSEQ multiplex PCR. The sample holds tens of thousands of clones. Input material: PBMCs. The chain has TRBV7-9 and TRBJ2-5, with D perhaps TRBD1 (5 bases). The receptor's source is a man aged 45 to 65 in good health and CMV-seropositive. DNA of the CDR3: TGTGCCAGCAGCCTACGAGAGTCCAGGGAAGAGACCCAGTACTTC. Its translation is CASSLRESREETQYF.